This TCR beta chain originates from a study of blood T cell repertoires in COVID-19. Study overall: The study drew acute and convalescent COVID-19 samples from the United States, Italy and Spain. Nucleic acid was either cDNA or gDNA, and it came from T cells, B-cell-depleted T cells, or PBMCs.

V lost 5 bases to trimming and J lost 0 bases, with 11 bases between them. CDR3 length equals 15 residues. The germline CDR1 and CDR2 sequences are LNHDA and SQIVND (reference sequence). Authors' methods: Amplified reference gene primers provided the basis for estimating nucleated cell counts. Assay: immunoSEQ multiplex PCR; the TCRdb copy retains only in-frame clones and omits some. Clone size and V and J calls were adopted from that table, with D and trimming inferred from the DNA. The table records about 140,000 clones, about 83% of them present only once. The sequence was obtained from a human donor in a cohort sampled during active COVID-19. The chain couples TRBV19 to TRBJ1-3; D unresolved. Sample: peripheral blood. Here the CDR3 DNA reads TGTGCCAGTAGTGCACAGATTTCCTCTGGAAACACCATATATTTT. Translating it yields CASSAQISSGNTIYF.